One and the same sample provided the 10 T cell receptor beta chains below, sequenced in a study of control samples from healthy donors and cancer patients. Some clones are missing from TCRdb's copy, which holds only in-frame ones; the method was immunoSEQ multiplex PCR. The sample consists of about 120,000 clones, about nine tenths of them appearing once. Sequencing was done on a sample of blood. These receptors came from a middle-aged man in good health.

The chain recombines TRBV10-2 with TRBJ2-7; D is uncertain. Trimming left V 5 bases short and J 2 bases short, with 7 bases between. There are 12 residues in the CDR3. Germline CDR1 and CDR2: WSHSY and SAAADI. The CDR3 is CASSFRTYEQYF. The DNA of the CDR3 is TGCGCCAGCAGTTTCCGGACCTACGAGCAGTACTTC.

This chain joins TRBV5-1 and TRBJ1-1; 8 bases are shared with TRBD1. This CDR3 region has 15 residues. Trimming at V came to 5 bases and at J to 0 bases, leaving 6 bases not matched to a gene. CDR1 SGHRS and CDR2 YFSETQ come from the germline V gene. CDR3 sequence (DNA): TGCGCCAGCAGGTATGGACAGGGTTTGAACACTGAAGCTTTCTTT. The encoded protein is CASRYGQGLNTEAFF.

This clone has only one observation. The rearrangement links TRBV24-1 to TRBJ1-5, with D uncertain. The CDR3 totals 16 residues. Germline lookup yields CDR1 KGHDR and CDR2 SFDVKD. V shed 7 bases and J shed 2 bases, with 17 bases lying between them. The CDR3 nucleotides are TGTGCCACCAGCCCCGGTTTCGAGGGAGGCAATCAGCCCCAGCATTTT. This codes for CATSPGFEGGNQPQHF.

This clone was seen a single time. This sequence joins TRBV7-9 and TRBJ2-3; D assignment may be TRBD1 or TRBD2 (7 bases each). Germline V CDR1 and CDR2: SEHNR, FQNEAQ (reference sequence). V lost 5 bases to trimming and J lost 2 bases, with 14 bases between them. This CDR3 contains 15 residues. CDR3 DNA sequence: TGTGCCAGCAGCCCCAGGGGGGGTGTCACAGATACGCAGTATTTT. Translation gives CASSPRGGVTDTQYF.

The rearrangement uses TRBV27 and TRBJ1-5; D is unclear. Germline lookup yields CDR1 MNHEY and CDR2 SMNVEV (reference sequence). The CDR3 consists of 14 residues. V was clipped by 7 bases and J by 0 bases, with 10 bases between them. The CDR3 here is CASNRDYSNQPQHF. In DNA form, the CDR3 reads TGTGCCAGCAATCGGGATTATAGCAATCAGCCCCAGCATTTT.

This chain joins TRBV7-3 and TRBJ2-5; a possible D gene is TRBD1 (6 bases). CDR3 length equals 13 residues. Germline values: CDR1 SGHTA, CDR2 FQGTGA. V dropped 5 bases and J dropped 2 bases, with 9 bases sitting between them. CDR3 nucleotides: TGTGCCAGCAGCGTCGGACAGCAAGAGACCCAGTACTTC. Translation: CASSVGQQETQYF.

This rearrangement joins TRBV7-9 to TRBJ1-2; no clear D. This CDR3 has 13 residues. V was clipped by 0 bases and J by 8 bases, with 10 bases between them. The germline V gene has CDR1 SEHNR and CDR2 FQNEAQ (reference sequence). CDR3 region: CASSLASGVGYTF. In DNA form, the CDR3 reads TGTGCCAGCAGCTTAGCTTCTGGGGTAGGCTACACCTTC.

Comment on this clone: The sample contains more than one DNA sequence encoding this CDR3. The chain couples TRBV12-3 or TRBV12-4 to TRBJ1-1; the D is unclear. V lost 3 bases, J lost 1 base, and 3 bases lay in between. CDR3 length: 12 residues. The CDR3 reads CASSFRNTEAFF. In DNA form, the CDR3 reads TGTGCCAGCAGTTTCAGGAACACTGAAGCTTTCTTT.

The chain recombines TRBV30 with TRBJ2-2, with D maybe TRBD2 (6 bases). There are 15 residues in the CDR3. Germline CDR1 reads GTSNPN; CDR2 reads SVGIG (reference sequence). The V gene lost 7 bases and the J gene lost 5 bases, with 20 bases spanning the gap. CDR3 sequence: CASFRRGQVTGELFF. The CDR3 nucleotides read TGTGCCTCCTTCAGGAGGGGCCAAGTTACCGGGGAGCTGTTTTTT. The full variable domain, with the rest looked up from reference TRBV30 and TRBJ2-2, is SQTIHQWPATLVQPVGSPLSLECTVEGTSNPNLYWYRQAAGRGLQLLFYSVGIGQISSEVPQNLSASRPQDRQFILSSKKLLLSDSGFYLCASFRRGQVTGELFFGEGSRLTVL.

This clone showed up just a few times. This chain's CDR3 is CASAVFSYEQYF. In DNA form, the CDR3 reads TGTGCCAGCGCGGTTTTCTCCTACGAGCAGTACTTC. The J gene is TRBJ2-7, the V gene TRBV12-3 or TRBV12-4; D gene ambiguous. The CDR3 spans 12 residues. V dropped 8 bases and J dropped 0 bases, with 8 bases sitting between them.